The clone carrying this T cell receptor (beta chain) has a count of ten or more. The target antigen is unknown. Exclusion criteria comprised other autoimmune diseases, uncontrolled infections, pregnancy or lactation in patients. The diagnosis combined clinical symptoms, thyroxine, TRAb, thyroid ultrasound and orbital computed tomography scans. The CDR3 sequence is 15 residues long. Trimming pared 2 bases from V and 0 bases from J, leaving 11 bases between. Germline V gene data show CDR1 as SGHRS and CDR2 as YFSETQ. Researchers took RNA transcripts and amplified TCR beta CDR3 regions from them. First-round RT-PCR with HTBI primers preceded a second-round multiplex PCR. Via MiXCR, TCRdb re-called the multiplex PCR reads, giving one row per CDR3 protein. Here the sample spans around 1,200,000 distinct CDR3 sequences, about 38% being singletons. This entry comes from a study of Graves' ophthalmopathy and Graves' hyperthyroidism. Study-level points and caveats: The study's model predicted ophthalmopathy progression at approximately 71% sensitivity and about 72% specificity.

The sequencing input was peripheral blood or thyroid tissue (not recorded which). The chain is built from TRBV5-1 and TRBJ1-2; a possible D gene is TRBD1 (5 bases). The TCR was taken from an adult man with Graves' hyperthyroidism. CDR3 DNA sequence: TGCGCCAGCAGCTTTTTCCAGGGTGCTAACTATGGCTACACCTTC. As protein: CASSFFQGANYGYTF.